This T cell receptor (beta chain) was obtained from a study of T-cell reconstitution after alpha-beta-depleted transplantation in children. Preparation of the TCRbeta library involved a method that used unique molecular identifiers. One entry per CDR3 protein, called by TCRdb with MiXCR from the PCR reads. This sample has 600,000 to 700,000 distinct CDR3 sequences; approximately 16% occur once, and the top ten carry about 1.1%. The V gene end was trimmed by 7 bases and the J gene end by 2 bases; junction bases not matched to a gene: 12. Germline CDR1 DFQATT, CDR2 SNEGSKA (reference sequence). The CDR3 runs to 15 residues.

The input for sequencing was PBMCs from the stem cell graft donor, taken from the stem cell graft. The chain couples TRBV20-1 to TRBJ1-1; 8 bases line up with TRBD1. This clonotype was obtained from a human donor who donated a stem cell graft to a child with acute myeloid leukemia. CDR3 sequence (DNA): TGCAGTGTTACTACCATGGACAGGGTAAACACTGAAGCTTTCTTT. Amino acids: CSVTTMDRVNTEAFF.